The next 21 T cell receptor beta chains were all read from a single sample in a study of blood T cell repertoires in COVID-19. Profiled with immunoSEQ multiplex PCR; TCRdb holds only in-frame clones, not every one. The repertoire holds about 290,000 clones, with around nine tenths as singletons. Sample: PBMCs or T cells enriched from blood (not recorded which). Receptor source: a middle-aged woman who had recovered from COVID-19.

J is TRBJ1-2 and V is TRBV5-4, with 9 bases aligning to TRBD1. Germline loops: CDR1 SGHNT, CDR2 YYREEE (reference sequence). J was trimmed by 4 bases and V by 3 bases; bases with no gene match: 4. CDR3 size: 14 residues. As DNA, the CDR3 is TGTGCCAGCAGCTCGGGACAGGGCCTCTATGGCTACACCTTC. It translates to CASSSGQGLYGYTF. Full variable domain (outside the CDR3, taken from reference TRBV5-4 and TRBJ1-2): ETGVTQSPTHLIKTRGQQVTLRCSSQSGHNTVSWYQQALGQGPQFIFQYYREEENGRGNFPPRFSGLQFPNYSSELNVNALELDDSALYLCASSSGQGLYGYTFGSGTRLTVV.

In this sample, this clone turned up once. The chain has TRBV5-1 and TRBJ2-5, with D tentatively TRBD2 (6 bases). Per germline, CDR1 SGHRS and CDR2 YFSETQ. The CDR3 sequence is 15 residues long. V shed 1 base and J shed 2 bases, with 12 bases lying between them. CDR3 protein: CASSLYSAGQETQYF. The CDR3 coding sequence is TGCGCCAGCAGCTTGTATTCGGCGGGACAAGAGACCCAGTACTTC.

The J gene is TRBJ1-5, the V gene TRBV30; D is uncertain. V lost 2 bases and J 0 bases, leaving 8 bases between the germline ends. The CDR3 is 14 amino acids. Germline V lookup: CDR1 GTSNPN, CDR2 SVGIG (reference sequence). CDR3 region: CAWSPGDSNQPQHF. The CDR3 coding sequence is TGTGCCTGGAGTCCCGGGGATAGCAATCAGCCCCAGCATTTT.

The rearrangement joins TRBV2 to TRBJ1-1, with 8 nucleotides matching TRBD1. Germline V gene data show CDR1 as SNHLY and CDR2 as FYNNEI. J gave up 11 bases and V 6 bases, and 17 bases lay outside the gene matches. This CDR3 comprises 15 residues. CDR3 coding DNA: TGTGCCAGCAGCTTCGACTCCACAGGGGGTGTGAGGGCTTTCTTT. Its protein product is CASSFDSTGGVRAFF. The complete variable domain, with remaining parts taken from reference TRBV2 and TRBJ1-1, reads EPEVTQTPSHQVTQMGQEVILRCVPISNHLYFYWYRQILGQKVEFLVSFYNNEISEKSEIFDDQFSVERPDGSNFTLKIRSTKLEDSAMYFCASSFDSTGGVRAFFGQGTRLTVV.

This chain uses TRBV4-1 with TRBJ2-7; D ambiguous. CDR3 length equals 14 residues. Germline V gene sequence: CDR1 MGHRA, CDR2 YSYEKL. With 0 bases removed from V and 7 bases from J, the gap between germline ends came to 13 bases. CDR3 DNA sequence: TGCGCCAGCAGCCAAGAAGACTTCCTGTGGGAGCAGTACTTC. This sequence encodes CASSQEDFLWEQYF.

The CDR3 is CASSVGESWRTANSPLHF. CDR3 nucleotides: TGCGCCAGCAGCGTGGGCGAATCTTGGAGGACAGCGAATTCACCCCTCCACTTT. The chain employs TRBV5-1 and TRBJ1-6, with a weak D call TRBD1 (6 bases). The V end was cut by 4 bases, the J end by 7 bases, with 24 bases between. The V gene's germline CDR1 is SGHRS and CDR2 YFSETQ. This CDR3 has 18 amino acids.

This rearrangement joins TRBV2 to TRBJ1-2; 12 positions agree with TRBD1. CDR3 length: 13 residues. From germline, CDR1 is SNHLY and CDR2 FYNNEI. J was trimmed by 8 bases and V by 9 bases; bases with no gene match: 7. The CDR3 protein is CASGDRGRGGYTF. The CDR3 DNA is TGTGCCAGTGGGGACAGGGGGCGCGGAGGCTACACCTTC.

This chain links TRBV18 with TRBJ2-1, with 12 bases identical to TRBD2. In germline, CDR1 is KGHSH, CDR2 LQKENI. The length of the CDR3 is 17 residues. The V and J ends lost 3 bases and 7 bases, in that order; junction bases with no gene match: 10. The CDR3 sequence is CASSPAGLAGGLNEQFF. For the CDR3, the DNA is TGTGCCAGCTCACCGGCTGGGCTAGCGGGAGGGTTGAATGAGCAGTTCTTC. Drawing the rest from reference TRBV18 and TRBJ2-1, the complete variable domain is NAGVMQNPRHLVRRRGQEARLRCSPMKGHSHVYWYRQLPEEGLKFMVYLQKENIIDESGMPKERFSAEFPKEGPSILRIQQVVRGDSAAYFCASSPAGLAGGLNEQFFGPGTRLTVL.

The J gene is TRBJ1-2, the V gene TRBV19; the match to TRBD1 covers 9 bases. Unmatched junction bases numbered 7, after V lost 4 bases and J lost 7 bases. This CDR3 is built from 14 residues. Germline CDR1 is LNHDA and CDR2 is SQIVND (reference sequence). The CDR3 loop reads CASSRPVGQGGYTF. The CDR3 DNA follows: TGTGCCAGTAGTAGACCCGTGGGACAGGGTGGCTACACCTTC. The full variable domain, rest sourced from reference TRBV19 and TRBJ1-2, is DGGITQSPKYLFRKEGQNVTLSCEQNLNHDAMYWYRQDPGQGLRLIYYSQIVNDFQKGDIAEGYSVSREKKESFPLTVTSAQKNPTAFYLCASSRPVGQGGYTFGSGTRLTVV.

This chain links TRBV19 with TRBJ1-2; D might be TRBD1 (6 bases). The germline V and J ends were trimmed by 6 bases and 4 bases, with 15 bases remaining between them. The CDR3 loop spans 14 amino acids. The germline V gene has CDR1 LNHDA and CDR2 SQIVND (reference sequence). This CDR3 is CASSIQGSGYGYTF. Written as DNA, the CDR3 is TGTGCCAGTAGCATACAGGGCTCGGGCTATGGCTACACCTTC.

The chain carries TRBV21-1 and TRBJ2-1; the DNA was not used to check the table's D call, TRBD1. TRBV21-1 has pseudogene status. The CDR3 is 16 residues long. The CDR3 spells CASSNRDRSSYNEQFF. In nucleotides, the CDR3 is TGTGCCAGCAGCAACCGTGACAGGAGCTCCTACAATGAGCAGTTCTTC.

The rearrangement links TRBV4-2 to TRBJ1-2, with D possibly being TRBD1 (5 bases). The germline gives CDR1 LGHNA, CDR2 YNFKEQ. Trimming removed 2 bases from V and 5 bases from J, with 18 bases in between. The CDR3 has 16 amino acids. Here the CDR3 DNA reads TGTGCCAGCAGCCAACAACCGGGACTCGTTGGATATGGCTACACCTTC. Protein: CASSQQPGLVGYGYTF.

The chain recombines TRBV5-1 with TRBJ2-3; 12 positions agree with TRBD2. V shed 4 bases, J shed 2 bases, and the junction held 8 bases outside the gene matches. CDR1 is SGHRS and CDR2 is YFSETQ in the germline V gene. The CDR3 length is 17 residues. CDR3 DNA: TGCGCCAGCAGCGCGTCCGGGACTAGCGGGTTCACAGATACGCAGTATTTT. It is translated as CASSASGTSGFTDTQYF.

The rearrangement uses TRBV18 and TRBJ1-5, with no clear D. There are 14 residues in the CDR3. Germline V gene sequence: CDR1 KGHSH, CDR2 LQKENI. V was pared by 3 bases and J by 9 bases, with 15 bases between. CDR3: CASSPTVTEAPQHF. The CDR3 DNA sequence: TGTGCCAGCTCACCTACCGTGACTGAGGCGCCCCAGCATTTT.

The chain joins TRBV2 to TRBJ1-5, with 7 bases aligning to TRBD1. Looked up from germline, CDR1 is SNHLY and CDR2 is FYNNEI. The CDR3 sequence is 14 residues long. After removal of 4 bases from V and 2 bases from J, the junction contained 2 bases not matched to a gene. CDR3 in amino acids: CASSVDRGNQPQHF. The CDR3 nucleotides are TGTGCCAGCAGTGTCGACAGGGGCAATCAGCCCCAGCATTTT. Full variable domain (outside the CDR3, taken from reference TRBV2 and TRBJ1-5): EPEVTQTPSHQVTQMGQEVILRCVPISNHLYFYWYRQILGQKVEFLVSFYNNEISEKSEIFDDQFSVERPDGSNFTLKIRSTKLEDSAMYFCASSVDRGNQPQHFGDGTRLSIL.

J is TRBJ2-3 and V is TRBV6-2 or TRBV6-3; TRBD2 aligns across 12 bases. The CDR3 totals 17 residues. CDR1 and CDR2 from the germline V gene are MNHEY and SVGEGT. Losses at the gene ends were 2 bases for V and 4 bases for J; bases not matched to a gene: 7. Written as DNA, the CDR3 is TGTGCCAGCAGTTACGGAGGACTAGCGGGACGCGCAGATACGCAGTATTTT. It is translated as CASSYGGLAGRADTQYF.

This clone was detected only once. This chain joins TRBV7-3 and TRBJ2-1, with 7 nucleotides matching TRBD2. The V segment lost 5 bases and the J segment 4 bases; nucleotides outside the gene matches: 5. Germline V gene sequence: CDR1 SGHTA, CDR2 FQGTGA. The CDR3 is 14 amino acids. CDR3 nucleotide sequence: TGTGCCAGCAGCGTAGCGGGCGAATACAATGAGCAGTTCTTC. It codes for CASSVAGEYNEQFF.

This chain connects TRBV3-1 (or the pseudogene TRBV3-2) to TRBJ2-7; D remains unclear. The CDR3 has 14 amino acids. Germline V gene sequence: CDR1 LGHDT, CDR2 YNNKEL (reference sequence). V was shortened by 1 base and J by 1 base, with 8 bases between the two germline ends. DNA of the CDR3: TGTGCCAGCAGCCAAGTGGCAGGTTCCTACGAGCAGTACTTC. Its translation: CASSQVAGSYEQYF.

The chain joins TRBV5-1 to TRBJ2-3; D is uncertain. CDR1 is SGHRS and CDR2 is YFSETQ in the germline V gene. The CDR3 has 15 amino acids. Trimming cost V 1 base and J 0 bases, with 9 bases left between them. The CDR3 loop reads CASSLQAYSTDTQYF. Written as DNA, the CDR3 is TGCGCCAGCAGCTTGCAAGCGTACAGCACAGATACGCAGTATTTT.

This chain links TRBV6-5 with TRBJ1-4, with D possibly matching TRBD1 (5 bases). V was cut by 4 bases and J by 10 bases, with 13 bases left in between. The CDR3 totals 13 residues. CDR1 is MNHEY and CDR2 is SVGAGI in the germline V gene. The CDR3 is CASSSEQGAKLFF. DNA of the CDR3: TGTGCCAGCAGTTCCGAGCAGGGCGCAAAACTGTTTTTT.

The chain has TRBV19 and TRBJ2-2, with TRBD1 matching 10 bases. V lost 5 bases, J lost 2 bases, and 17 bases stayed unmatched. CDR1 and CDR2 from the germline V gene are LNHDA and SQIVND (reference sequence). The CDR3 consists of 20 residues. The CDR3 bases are TGTGCCAGTAGTTTATTCGGGACAGGGGCCGCGGGGGGTAACACCGGGGAGCTGTTTTTT. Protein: CASSLFGTGAAGGNTGELFF.